Below, 8 T cell receptor beta chains from the same sample are listed, as sequenced in a study of OX40 agonist ivuxolimab in advanced cancers. Library preparation was by the immunoSEQ multiplex PCR assay. This is the immuneACCESS table as TCRdb keeps it, with only in-frame sequences that have V and J called. A part of the clones is gone; compared with another copy, unresolved V genes explain less than half, and the rest is unexplained. Counted in this sample were tens of thousands of clones; roughly nine tenths of them appeared once. The ten largest clones add up to about 2.3% of the sample. The sample consisted of CD4+ or CD8+ T cells sorted from blood, taken in a trial of the OX40 agonist ivuxolimab. These receptors were collected from an adult with an advanced solid tumor such as melanoma, head and neck, liver or kidney cancer.

The chain is built from TRBV7-9 and TRBJ1-4; 8 bases line up with TRBD1. Germline V gives CDR1 SEHNR, CDR2 FQNEAQ (reference sequence). This CDR3 contains 15 residues. Germline trimming cut 5 bases from V and 8 bases from J; bases unmatched to any gene: 10. CDR3 nucleotides: TGTGCCAGCAGCCAATCGCGTGGGACAGGAGAAAAACTGTTTTTT. It specifies CASSQSRGTGEKLFF.

This clone was counted a few times. The V call is TRBV5-4, the J call TRBJ2-7, with 9 bases identical to TRBD1. After removal of 4 bases from V and 4 bases from J, the junction contained 12 bases not matched to a gene. Germline lookup yields CDR1 SGHNT and CDR2 YYREEE (reference sequence). The CDR3 contains 16 residues. In DNA, the CDR3 is TGTGCCAGCAGCGCCGGGGGCGGGACAGGGACTTACGAGCAGTACTTC. It codes for CASSAGGGTGTYEQYF.

Note on this clone: In the same sample, other DNA sequences code for this CDR3. This chain connects TRBV18 to TRBJ2-5; TRBD2 matches 10 bases. Germline V lookup: CDR1 KGHSH, CDR2 LQKENI. After removal of 2 bases from V and 3 bases from J, the junction contained 0 bases not matched to a gene. The CDR3 runs 14 residues. The DNA of the CDR3 is TGTGCCAGCTCACCAACTAGCGGGGAAGAGACCCAGTACTTC. This codes for CASSPTSGEETQYF.

Here the CDR3 DNA reads TGTGCCAGCAGCTTAAAGGCAGGGGGATACACTGAAGCTTTCTTT. It translates to CASSLKAGGYTEAFF. The J gene is TRBJ1-1, the V gene TRBV7-3; 7 bases match TRBD1. With 1 base clipped from V and 3 bases from J, the junction kept 5 bases outside the gene matches. CDR3 size: 15 residues. Germline V gene data show CDR1 as SGHTA and CDR2 as FQGTGA.

The rearrangement links TRBV7-2 to TRBJ2-5; possible D gene TRBD2, 6 bases. Germline V gene data show CDR1 as SGHTA and CDR2 as FQGNSA. V dropped 2 bases and J dropped 7 bases, with 14 bases sitting between them. The length of the CDR3 is 14 residues. As DNA, the CDR3 is TGTGCCAGCAGCTTAATACCTAGCGTAGGGACCCAGTACTTC. Its translation: CASSLIPSVGTQYF.

This clone was picked up a small number of times. The V gene is TRBV13, the J gene TRBJ2-4; 8 bases match TRBD1. Germline assignment: CDR1 PRHDT and CDR2 FYEKMQ (reference sequence). The V segment lost 3 bases and the J segment 0 bases; nucleotides outside the gene matches: 10. This CDR3 region has 18 residues. Written as DNA, the CDR3 is TGTGCCAGCAGCTTCGCGGACAGGGAGTTTTTAGCCAAAAACATTCAGTACTTC. As protein: CASSFADREFLAKNIQYF.

V and J are TRBV9 and TRBJ1-2; D uncertain. This CDR3 contains 13 residues. Germline V gene sequence: CDR1 SGDLS, CDR2 YYNGEE. Trimming shortened V by 4 bases and J by 7 bases, and 14 bases separated the two germline ends. The CDR3 DNA is TGTGCCAGCAGCCCCCTGTTCTCGGGTGGCTACACCTTC. Translating it yields CASSPLFSGGYTF.

The rearrangement joins TRBV19 to TRBJ1-1; D ambiguous. The germline CDR1 and CDR2 sequences are LNHDA and SQIVND (reference sequence). This CDR3 comprises 15 residues. CDR3: CVSKAGLNTNTEAFF. The CDR3 DNA sequence: TGTGTCTCAAAAGCAGGCCTGAATACTAACACTGAAGCTTTCTTT.